This TCR beta chain was documented in a study of cytomegalovirus exposure and HLA in healthy donors. Findings and caveats of the study: There were several of the most significant clusters that appeared linked to common viral pathogens in a later analysis. Overall, around 160 TCR beta chains were annotated as cytomegalovirus-associated. The only immune exposure information that was available was CMV serostatus. A later analysis linked a missense variant in DCLRE1C to the trimming of TCR beta V and J genes.

V was trimmed by 3 bases and J by 2 bases, leaving 11 bases between them. CDR1 and CDR2 from the germline V gene are LNHNV and YYDKDF (reference sequence). The CDR3 contains 14 residues. As for this clone: Its antigen is currently unknown.

The study ran its PCR with 60 Vbeta and 13 Jbeta primers. Here immunoSEQ multiplex PCR was the method, and the copy in TCRdb shows in-frame clones only, minus some. The sample includes around 95,000 clones, 65% to 80% of them seen just once. The sample comprised PBMCs. The clonotype was recovered from a man aged 30 to 39 in good health and CMV-seropositive. The chain uses TRBV15 and TRBJ2-7, with D perhaps TRBD2 (5 bases). This chain's CDR3 is CATSRAGIPYEQYF. In DNA, the CDR3 is TGTGCCACCAGCAGGGCCGGGATCCCCTACGAGCAGTACTTC.